One T cell receptor (beta chain) is described in this entry. Its antigen is unknown. The sample originates from a study of radiotherapy plus CTLA-4 blockade in lung cancer. The overall study: Overall, approximately 19% of patients showed an objective response, while over 25% attained disease control. Study results and limitations: Reports state that early shifts in blood T cell clones, with interferon-beta, best predicted response. Among blood TCR repertoires after radiotherapy plus ipilimumab, tumor-derived clones expanded.

Produced via immunoSEQ multiplex PCR; TCRdb's table is partial and in-frame only. In the table there are 40,000 or so clones, 65% to 90% of which are singletons. Trimming took 3 bases from V and 3 from J, leaving 7 bases between them. The CDR3 totals 12 residues. Germline CDR1 is SGHKS and CDR2 is YYEKEE (reference sequence). Treatment of patients with chemo-refractory metastatic non-small-cell lung cancer consisted of focal radiation plus CTLA-4 blockade with ipilimumab. This TCR was recovered from a human donor with non-small cell lung cancer whose response to radiotherapy plus ipilimumab could not be evaluated. The material was peripheral blood, obtained from a patient treated with radiotherapy plus ipilimumab. This chain uses TRBV5-5 with TRBJ2-7; a possible D gene is TRBD1 (5 bases). The CDR3 DNA reads as TGTGCCAGCAGCTCACAGGTCTACGAGCAGTACTTC. This encodes CASSSQVYEQYF.